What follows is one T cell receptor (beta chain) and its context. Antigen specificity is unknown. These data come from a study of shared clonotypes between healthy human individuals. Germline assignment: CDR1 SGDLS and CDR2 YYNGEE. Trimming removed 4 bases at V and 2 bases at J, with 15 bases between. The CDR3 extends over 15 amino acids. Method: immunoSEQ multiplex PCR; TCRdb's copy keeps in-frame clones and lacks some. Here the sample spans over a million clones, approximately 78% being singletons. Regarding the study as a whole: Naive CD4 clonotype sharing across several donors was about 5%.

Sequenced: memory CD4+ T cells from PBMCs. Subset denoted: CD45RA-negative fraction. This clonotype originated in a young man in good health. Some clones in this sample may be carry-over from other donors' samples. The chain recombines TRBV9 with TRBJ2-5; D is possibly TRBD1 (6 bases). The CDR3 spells CASSPGSGEQETQYF. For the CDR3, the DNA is TGTGCCAGCAGCCCCGGATCAGGGGAACAAGAGACCCAGTACTTC.